This TCR beta chain was recorded in a study of regulatory T cells in long-lasting Graves disease. Findings and caveats of the study: It was in persistent disease that TRBV28, TRBJ1-2 and TRBJ2-5 were favored.

This CDR3 contains 14 residues. The germline V gene encodes CDR1 MGHRA and CDR2 YSYEKL. V shed 2 bases and J shed 2 bases, with 10 bases lying between them. This clonotype occurred a few times. What it binds is not known. Through Arm-PCR of CDR3 regions and iRepertoire HTBI primers, TCR beta libraries were built. TCRdb redid the calling of the multiplex PCR reads with MiXCR, one entry per CDR3 protein. The sample has approximately 400,000 distinct CDR3 sequences; 15% to 18% are singletons. This sample's time point: newly diagnosed GD, antithyroid drugs for less than 3 months. There was RNA extracted from PBMCs, and the TCR library was made from it.

The genes are TRBV4-1 and TRBJ2-7; no firm D call. The TCR originated in a female donor with Graves disease. Sequencing used peripheral blood mononuclear cells (PBMCs), obtained at new diagnosis, from a patient treated with antithyroid drugs. CDR3 amino acids: CASSQPLKTYEQYF. Written as DNA, the CDR3 is TGCGCCAGCAGCCAACCTCTAAAAACCTACGAGCAGTACTTC.